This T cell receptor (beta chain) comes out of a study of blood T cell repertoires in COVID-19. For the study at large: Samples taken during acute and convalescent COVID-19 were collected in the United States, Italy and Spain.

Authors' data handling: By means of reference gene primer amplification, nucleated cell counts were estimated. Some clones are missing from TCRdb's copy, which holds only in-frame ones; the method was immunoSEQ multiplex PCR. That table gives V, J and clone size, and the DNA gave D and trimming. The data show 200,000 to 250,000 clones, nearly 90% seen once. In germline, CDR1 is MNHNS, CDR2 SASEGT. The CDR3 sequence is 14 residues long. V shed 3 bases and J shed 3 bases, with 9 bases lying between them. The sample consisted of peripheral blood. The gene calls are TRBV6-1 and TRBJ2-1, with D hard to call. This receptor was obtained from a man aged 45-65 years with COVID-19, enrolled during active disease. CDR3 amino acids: CASSDLLHYNEQFF. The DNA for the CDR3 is TGTGCCAGCAGTGATTTACTTCACTACAATGAGCAGTTCTTC.